These 14 T cell receptor beta chains were all obtained from the same sample, sequenced in a study of blood T cells in healthy people across ages. For the second PCR, which ran for about 7 to 12 cycles, a sample-barcoded 5' primer and a J-beta primer mix were used. TCRdb re-analysed the 5' RACE reads in MiXCR, keeping a single row per CDR3 protein. Among 920,000 or so distinct CDR3 sequences, under 55% were seen once, and the ten largest hold about 20%. The sequenced sample was blood. The receptor source for this set is a woman aged 55-69 years in good health.

The gene calls are TRBV3-1 and TRBJ2-2, with 8 bases lining up with TRBD1. The germline gives CDR1 LGHDT, CDR2 YNNKEL (reference sequence). Losses at the gene ends were 2 bases for V and 2 bases for J; bases not matched to a gene: 10. The CDR3 length is 18 residues. CDR3 loop: CASSQWAGGSTNTGELFF. The DNA for the CDR3 is TGTGCCAGCAGCCAATGGGCAGGGGGCTCTACTAACACCGGGGAGCTGTTTTTT. The variable domain in full, with the rest retrieved from reference TRBV3-1 and TRBJ2-2, is DTAVSQTPKYLVTQMGNDKSIKCEQNLGHDTMYWYKQDSKKFLKIMFSYNNKELIINETVPNRFSPKSPDKAHLNLHINSLELGDSAVYFCASSQWAGGSTNTGELFFGEGSRLTVL.

J is TRBJ2-5 and V is TRBV7-9, with D possibly TRBD1 on 5 matching bases. Trimming pared 4 bases from V and 0 bases from J, leaving 21 bases between. Germline V gene sequence: CDR1 SEHNR, CDR2 FQNEAQ (reference sequence). The CDR3 has 18 amino acids. The CDR3 sequence is CASSSSTRGRLYQETQYF. CDR3 coding DNA: TGTGCCAGCAGCTCATCAACAAGGGGCCGTTTATACCAAGAGACCCAGTACTTC.

This chain uses TRBV9 with TRBJ2-3; 7 nucleotides agree with TRBD2. V was clipped by 4 bases and J by 1 base; unmatched bases: 9. CDR1 and CDR2 (germline): SGDLS, YYNGEE. The CDR3 extends over 16 amino acids. DNA for the CDR3: TGTGCCAGCAGCATCCGACCCACTAGCGGCACAGATACGCAGTATTTT. This sequence encodes CASSIRPTSGTDTQYF.

This clonotype was seen a handful of times. The CDR3 spells CSARSGLDYEQYF. CDR3 coding DNA: TGCAGTGCTAGATCGGGACTAGACTACGAGCAGTACTTC. The rearrangement uses TRBV20-1 and TRBJ2-7; 8 bases fit TRBD2. CDR1 is DFQATT and CDR2 is SNEGSKA in the germline V gene (reference sequence). CDR3 size: 13 residues. Unmatched junction bases numbered 3, after V lost 2 bases and J lost 3 bases.

The chain employs TRBV24-1 and TRBJ2-1, with 14 bases that match TRBD2. Germline lookup yields CDR1 KGHDR and CDR2 SFDVKD. J lost 7 bases, V lost 3 bases, and 4 bases had no gene match. The CDR3 contains 16 residues. CDR3 sequence (DNA): TGTGCCACCAGTGATGCCGGGACTAGCGGGAGTAATGAGCAGTTCTTC. This encodes CATSDAGTSGSNEQFF.

The chain links TRBV5-1 to TRBJ2-1, with TRBD1 identical over 9 bases. Germline V gene sequence: CDR1 SGHRS, CDR2 YFSETQ. The CDR3 is 15 residues long. V dropped 0 bases and J dropped 6; count of bases not matched to a gene: 4. The chain's CDR3 is CASSLEQGAFNEQFF. The CDR3 region has the DNA TGCGCCAGCAGCTTGGAACAGGGGGCGTTCAATGAGCAGTTCTTC.

The chain combines TRBV25-1 with TRBJ2-1; weak D call: TRBD2 (5 bases). This CDR3 has 14 amino acids. V was cut by 3 bases and J by 8 bases, with 14 bases left in between. The V gene's germline CDR1 is MGHDK and CDR2 SYGVNS. CDR3 sequence: CASSDLTNLHEQFF. CDR3 bases: TGTGCCAGCAGTGACCTGACTAACCTTCATGAGCAGTTCTTC.

In the case of this clonotype: A much larger clone lies one base from this, so it may be a read error. The gene calls are TRBV29-1 and TRBJ2-7; the D call may be TRBD1 or TRBD2 (5 bases each). The CDR3 spans 13 residues. In germline, CDR1 is SQVTM, CDR2 ANQGSEA. Trimming took 8 bases from V and 4 from J, leaving 18 bases between them. Written as DNA, the CDR3 is TGCAGCACCTCATCCCGGGACGGATACGAGCAGTACTTC. Its translation is CSTSSRDGYEQYF.

This clonotype was recorded once. The V call is TRBV20-1, the J call TRBJ2-4; 8 bases agree with TRBD1. The J call may not be correct, given that the DNA end is closer to TRBJ2-7. The CDR3 is 15 residues long. Germline loops: CDR1 DFQATT, CDR2 SNEGSKA (reference sequence). CDR3 nucleotides: TGCAGTGCTAGGGCCCTTCCACAGGGGGTCTACGAGCAGTACTTC. Encoded protein: CSARALPQGVYEQYF.

The sample holds a few counts of this clonotype. The chain is built from TRBV7-2 and TRBJ2-7; the D is unclear. V shed 4 bases and J shed 6 bases, with 10 bases lying between them. This CDR3 has 12 amino acids. CDR1 and CDR2 from the germline V gene are SGHTA and FQGNSA. CDR3 DNA: TGTGCCAGCAGCTCCAACCGTCTCGAGCAGTACTTC. This gives the protein CASSSNRLEQYF.

The chain carries TRBV20-1 and TRBJ2-1; D remains ambiguous. The CDR3 is 11 amino acids. Germline CDR1 is DFQATT and CDR2 is SNEGSKA (reference sequence). Trimming shortened V by 2 bases and J by 7 bases, and 6 bases separated the two germline ends. CDR3 sequence (DNA): TGCAGTGCTAGACTTATGAATGAGCAGTTCTTC. It yields the protein CSARLMNEQFF.

The chain is built from TRBV7-9 and TRBJ2-3, with D tentatively TRBD2 (6 bases). Germline V gene sequence: CDR1 SEHNR, CDR2 FQNEAQ (reference sequence). This CDR3 spans 15 amino acids. The V end lost 4 bases, the J end lost 0 bases, and 11 bases lay between the germline ends. The CDR3 is CASSSSAGSTDTQYF. The DNA for the CDR3 is TGTGCCAGCAGCTCCTCAGCGGGTAGCACAGATACGCAGTATTTT.

The chain links TRBV7-9 to TRBJ1-2, with 7 bases matching TRBD1. CDR3 length: 13 residues. Germline V gene data show CDR1 as SEHNR and CDR2 as FQNEAQ (reference sequence). The V and J ends lost 10 bases and 7 bases, in that order; junction bases with no gene match: 12. The CDR3 here is CAIPGQTLSGYTF. CDR3 sequence (DNA): TGTGCCATACCGGGACAGACCCTCTCTGGCTACACCTTC.

The sample holds a few counts of this clonotype. The J gene is TRBJ2-1, the V gene TRBV28; possibly TRBD1 or TRBD2 for D (7 bases each). The CDR3 has 17 residues. Trimming shortened V by 4 bases and J by 4 bases, and 20 bases separated the two germline ends. Germline loops: CDR1 MDHEN, CDR2 SYDVKM. CDR3 nucleotides: TGTGCCAGCAGTTCCGAGGGGGCGGGAGAGTGGTACAATGAGCAGTTCTTC. Translation: CASSSEGAGEWYNEQFF.